This T cell receptor (beta chain) was sequenced in a study of T cell changes during pregnancy in multiple sclerosis. The CDR3 contains 13 residues. V was cut by 2 bases and J by 2 bases, with 6 bases left in between. Looked up from germline, CDR1 is GTSNPN and CDR2 is SVGIG (reference sequence). Sequencing was performed with immunoSEQ multiplex PCR; in TCRdb, only in-frame clones are kept and a portion is missing. The repertoire includes 90,000 or so clones, 90% to 95% of them detected once, and 3% to 4% sits in the top ten. This TCR was recovered from a female donor in good health, serving as a control in a pregnancy study. Some clones in this sample may be carry-over from other donors' samples. The V and J genes are TRBV30 and TRBJ1-4; TRBD1 might be the D (5 bases). This material consisted of PBMCs, taken in the first trimester of pregnancy. Here the CDR3 reads CAWSRGTNEKLFF. DNA of the CDR3: TGTGCCTGGAGTCGGGGGACTAATGAAAAACTGTTTTTT.